Listed below are T cell receptor beta chains from one sample, sequenced in a study of cytomegalovirus exposure and HLA in healthy donors. Sequencing was performed with immunoSEQ multiplex PCR; in TCRdb, only in-frame clones are kept and a portion is missing. Among 90,000 to 130,000 clones, around three quarters were seen once, and the ten largest hold approximately 3%. The specimen was PBMCs. These receptors all stem from a woman younger than 30 in good health and CMV-seropositive. The CDR3 runs from the conserved cysteine through the conserved F or W. The D gene is left open where the match is weak. Size tells how often a clone was seen (once, few, many) or the class of an expanded clone, and some rows leave it out.

V gene: TRBV11-2
J gene: TRBJ2-5
clone size: .
D gene: TRBD1
CDR3 protein: CASSPDRGLYQETQYF
CDR3 DNA: TGTGCCAGCAGCCCAGACAGGGGTCTTTACCAAGAGACCCAGTACTTC

V gene: TRBV14
J gene: TRBJ2-7
clone size: .
D gene: .
CDR3 protein: CASSFGRYEQYF
CDR3 DNA: TGTGCCAGCAGCTTCGGTCGGTACGAGCAGTACTTC

V gene: TRBV25-1
J gene: TRBJ2-7
clone size: .
D gene: .
CDR3 protein: CANSGKLGGSYEQYF
CDR3 DNA: TGTGCCAACTCGGGAAAGCTAGGTGGGTCCTACGAGCAGTACTTC

V gene: TRBV19
J gene: TRBJ2-7
clone size: .
D gene: TRBD2
CDR3 protein: CASSSASGSYEQYF
CDR3 DNA: TGTGCCAGTAGCTCTGCTAGCGGGAGCTACGAGCAGTACTTC

V gene: TRBV10-3
J gene: TRBJ1-5
clone size: .
D gene: .
CDR3 protein: CASRSTDLSNQPQHF
CDR3 DNA: TGTGCCAGCCGCTCGACAGACCTAAGCAATCAGCCCCAGCATTTT

V gene: TRBV2
J gene: TRBJ2-7
clone size: .
D gene: TRBD2
CDR3 protein: CASSDSSGASNYEQYF
CDR3 DNA: TGTGCCAGCAGTGATTCGAGCGGGGCTTCGAACTACGAGCAGTACTTC

V gene: TRBV7-9
J gene: TRBJ1-2
clone size: .
D gene: .
CDR3 protein: CASSSGQSRPYGYTF
CDR3 DNA: TGTGCCAGCAGCTCCGGACAGAGCAGGCCCTATGGCTACACCTTC

V gene: TRBV11-3
J gene: TRBJ2-7
clone size: .
D gene: .
CDR3 protein: CASSFGESSYEQYF
CDR3 DNA: TGTGCCAGCAGCTTCGGGGAGAGCTCCTACGAGCAGTACTTC

V gene: TRBV6-5
J gene: TRBJ2-1
clone size: .
D gene: TRBD2
CDR3 protein: CASSITSGSYNEQFF
CDR3 DNA: TGTGCCAGCAGCATTACTAGCGGGTCCTACAATGAGCAGTTCTTC

V gene: TRBV2
J gene: TRBJ2-7
clone size: .
D gene: .
CDR3 protein: CASFGTFYEQYF
CDR3 DNA: TGTGCCAGCTTTGGGACTTTCTACGAGCAGTACTTC

V gene: TRBV2
J gene: TRBJ2-2
clone size: .
D gene: TRBD2
CDR3 protein: CASRGGGRDSGELFF
CDR3 DNA: TGTGCCAGCAGGGGTGGCGGGAGGGATTCCGGGGAGCTGTTTTTT

V gene: TRBV5-1
J gene: TRBJ2-7
clone size: once
D gene: TRBD2
CDR3 protein: CASSLGLAGRGASYEQYF
CDR3 DNA: TGCGCCAGCAGCTTGGGACTAGCGGGGAGGGGGGCCTCCTACGAGCAGTACTTC

V gene: TRBV14
J gene: TRBJ2-7
clone size: few
D gene: .
CDR3 protein: CASSPLRRGEQYF
CDR3 DNA: TGTGCCAGCAGCCCGTTGAGGAGGGGAGAGCAGTACTTC

V gene: TRBV11-3
J gene: TRBJ2-3
clone size: .
D gene: .
CDR3 protein: CASSLRRSLADTQYF
CDR3 DNA: TGTGCCAGCAGCTTGAGGCGGAGCCTGGCGGATACGCAGTATTTT

V gene: TRBV7-9
J gene: TRBJ1-5
clone size: .
D gene: .
CDR3 protein: CASSSTNQPQHF
CDR3 DNA: TGTGCCAGCAGCTCGACAAATCAGCCCCAGCATTTT